Shown below are 26 T cell receptor beta chains from a single sample sequenced in a study of regulatory T cells in long-lasting Graves disease. Combining iRepertoire HTBI primers with Arm-PCR of CDR3 regions, the authors built TCR beta libraries. MiXCR, run by TCRdb on the multiplex PCR reads, gives a single entry per CDR3 protein. This table has roughly 450,000 distinct CDR3 sequences, under 25% appearing once. Described time point: persistent/refractory GD, antithyroid drugs over 5 years with positive TRAb. Following extraction of RNA from PBMCs, that RNA was used to make the TCR library. The sequencing here drew on peripheral blood mononuclear cells (PBMCs), taken when the disease was refractory, from a patient treated with antithyroid drugs. The origin of the receptors is a female donor with Graves disease.

V and J are TRBV9 and TRBJ2-1, with TRBD2 matching 8 bases. There are 14 residues in the CDR3. The V and J ends lost 0 bases and 8 bases, in that order; junction bases with no gene match: 4. Germline CDR1 reads SGDLS; CDR2 reads YYNGEE. CDR3 in DNA: TGTGCCAGCAGCGTAGGACTAGCGTTGGATGAGCAGTTCTTC. This encodes CASSVGLALDEQFF.

The genes are TRBV2 and TRBJ1-3; TRBD1 might be the D (5 bases). V lost 6 bases to trimming and J lost 2 bases, with 14 bases between them. Per germline, CDR1 SNHLY and CDR2 FYNNEI. The CDR3 totals 15 residues. CDR3 region: CASSPGSRAGNTIYF. The CDR3 nucleotides are TGTGCCAGCAGCCCCGGCAGCAGGGCTGGAAACACCATATATTTT.

J is TRBJ2-5 and V is TRBV20-1, with TRBD2 identical over 8 bases. CDR1 is DFQATT and CDR2 is SNEGSKA in the germline V gene (reference sequence). The CDR3 consists of 15 residues. Germline trimming cut 4 bases from V and 1 base from J; bases unmatched to any gene: 8. CDR3 DNA sequence: TGCAGTGCTAAGCCCCAGCGGGGGCTCCAAGAGACCCAGTACTTC. Its translation is CSAKPQRGLQETQYF.

CDR3 in amino acids: CASSWLAGAFNEQFF. CDR3 bases: TGTGCCAGCAGCTGGCTAGCGGGAGCGTTCAATGAGCAGTTCTTC. The chain carries TRBV7-9 and TRBJ2-1; 10 bases match TRBD2. The ends lost 4 bases at V and 6 bases at J; junction bases unmatched: 6. CDR1 and CDR2 (germline): SEHNR, FQNEAQ (reference sequence). This CDR3 contains 15 residues.

This clonotype was detected only a few times. The chain recombines TRBV30 with TRBJ1-1; D is uncertain. V was trimmed by 0 bases and J by 5 bases, leaving 7 bases between them. The germline CDR1 and CDR2 sequences are GTSNPN and SVGIG (reference sequence). CDR3 size: 12 residues. The CDR3 nucleotides are TGTGCCTGGAGTGTTGGATTAACTGAAGCTTTCTTT. Translation: CAWSVGLTEAFF.

This clonotype has a count of ten or more. The gene calls are TRBV7-2 and TRBJ1-2; D uncertain. The CDR3 has 14 residues. Trimming pared 7 bases from V and 5 bases from J, leaving 17 bases between. Germline assignment: CDR1 SGHTA and CDR2 FQGNSA. CDR3 sequence: CASTGSGLRYGYTF. CDR3 in DNA: TGTGCCAGCACCGGATCGGGGTTGCGGTATGGCTACACCTTC.

The genes are TRBV3-1 and TRBJ1-6; D unclear. This CDR3 comprises 14 residues. Deletions cut 2 bases from V and 7 bases from J, with 9 bases between. CDR1 is LGHDT and CDR2 is YNNKEL in the germline V gene (reference sequence). CDR3 amino acids: CASSQKGLNSPLHF. CDR3 DNA sequence: TGTGCCAGCAGCCAAAAAGGACTGAATTCACCCCTCCACTTT.

This clonotype turned up a few times. Here the CDR3 DNA reads TGTGCCACGGGGACAGGGTTCGAGCAGTACTTC. It codes for CATGTGFEQYF. This sequence joins TRBV10-3 and TRBJ2-7; 9 bases match TRBD1. Trimming at V came to 10 bases and at J to 6 bases, leaving 4 bases not matched to a gene. CDR1 ENHRY and CDR2 SYGVKD come from the germline V gene. There are 11 residues in the CDR3.

The chain links TRBV30 to TRBJ1-6, with a possible D match to TRBD1 (5 bases). Germline CDR1 GTSNPN, CDR2 SVGIG (reference sequence). Trimming removed 2 bases at V and 8 bases at J, with 16 bases between. The CDR3 covers 15 residues. CDR3 residues: CAWSQSRLGDSPLHF. CDR3 nucleotide sequence: TGTGCCTGGAGTCAGAGTCGCTTGGGGGATTCACCCCTCCACTTT. Full variable domain (remainder filled in from reference TRBV30 and TRBJ1-6): SQTIHQWPATLVQPVGSPLSLECTVEGTSNPNLYWYRQAAGRGLQLLFYSVGIGQISSEVPQNLSASRPQDRQFILSSKKLLLSDSGFYLCAWSQSRLGDSPLHFGNGTRLTVT.

The rearrangement uses TRBV2 and TRBJ1-3; D remains unclear. Germline V CDR1 and CDR2: SNHLY, FYNNEI. This CDR3 has 15 amino acids. Trimming took off 6 bases at V and 0 bases at J, with 12 bases between the two ends. CDR3 sequence: CASRVVGSSGNTIYF. The CDR3 DNA follows: TGTGCCAGCAGGGTTGTTGGGAGCTCTGGAAACACCATATATTTT.

The chain combines TRBV20-1 with TRBJ2-1; TRBD2 matches at 8 bases. The CDR3 consists of 14 residues. V dropped 3 bases and J dropped 0; count of bases not matched to a gene: 1. Germline V lookup: CDR1 DFQATT, CDR2 SNEGSKA (reference sequence). Written as DNA, the CDR3 is TGCAGTGCTAGCGGGAGGGACTCCTACAATGAGCAGTTCTTC. It codes for CSASGRDSYNEQFF.

This clonotype has more than one count but fewer than ten. V and J are TRBV3-1 and TRBJ1-5; no clear D gene. The CDR3 extends over 13 amino acids. Germline CDR1 reads LGHDT; CDR2 reads YNNKEL (reference sequence). V lost 1 base to trimming and J lost 10 bases, with 11 bases between them. CDR3 DNA sequence: TGTGCCAGCAGCCAAGCGGTGGCGGTACCCCAGCATTTT. Its translation: CASSQAVAVPQHF.

This clonotype turned up a few times. The chain links TRBV11-2 to TRBJ2-3, with D hard to call. The CDR3 has 15 residues. CDR1 is SGHAT and CDR2 is FQNNGV in the germline V gene. V was trimmed by 4 bases and J by 2 bases, leaving 13 bases between them. The CDR3 region is CASSSLGNYTDTQYF. CDR3 sequence (DNA): TGTGCCAGCAGCTCCCTAGGGAATTACACAGATACGCAGTATTTT.

The chain couples TRBV5-1 to TRBJ1-3, with TRBD1 matching 7 bases. Trimming at V came to 0 bases and at J to 4 bases, leaving 7 bases not matched to a gene. Germline CDR1 reads SGHRS; CDR2 reads YFSETQ. The CDR3 is 16 amino acids. The CDR3 sequence: CASSLDEGAKGNTIYF. The CDR3 bases are TGCGCCAGCAGCTTGGACGAGGGGGCAAAAGGAAACACCATATATTTT.

This chain links TRBV9 with TRBJ2-2, with D unclear. V lost 2 bases and J lost 7, with 9 bases in between. This CDR3 is built from 13 residues. Germline V gene lookup returns CDR1 SGDLS and CDR2 YYNGEE. This chain's CDR3 is CASSVRLHGELFF. The DNA of the CDR3 is TGTGCCAGCAGCGTTCGGCTGCACGGGGAGCTGTTTTTT.

This clonotype has more than one count but fewer than ten. The rearrangement links TRBV19 to TRBJ2-2; the match to TRBD2 covers 13 bases. CDR1 is LNHDA and CDR2 is SQIVND in the germline V gene (reference sequence). The ends lost 5 bases at V and 4 bases at J; junction bases unmatched: 13. The length of the CDR3 is 19 residues. This chain's CDR3 is CASSVPGLAGSGGTGELFF. The CDR3 DNA is TGTGCCAGTAGTGTTCCGGGACTAGCGGGATCCGGGGGCACCGGGGAGCTGTTTTTT.

This clonotype occurred many times. This sequence joins TRBV7-2 and TRBJ1-2, with D possibly matching TRBD1 (5 bases). The V gene's germline CDR1 is SGHTA and CDR2 FQGNSA. The V end lost 2 bases, the J end lost 4 bases, and 11 bases lay between the germline ends. This CDR3 has 14 residues. CDR3 nucleotide sequence: TGTGCCAGCAGCTTATGGGCAGGGATCTATGGCTACACCTTC. This sequence encodes CASSLWAGIYGYTF.

The chain employs TRBV5-1 and TRBJ1-3; D not resolved. From germline, CDR1 is SGHRS and CDR2 YFSETQ. The CDR3 length is 13 residues. V was cut by 0 bases and J by 4 bases, with 5 bases left in between. The CDR3 coding sequence is TGCGCCAGCAGCTTGGATTGGGGAAACACCATATATTTT. Its translation is CASSLDWGNTIYF.

This clonotype was seen only a few times. J is TRBJ2-2 and V is TRBV11-3; a weak D match, TRBD1 (6 bases). This CDR3 spans 17 amino acids. Per germline, CDR1 SGHNT and CDR2 YENEEA. Trimming shortened V by 2 bases and J by 0 bases, and 13 bases separated the two germline ends. The CDR3 is CASSLTPGTTNTGELFF. CDR3 coding DNA: TGTGCCAGCAGCTTAACCCCGGGGACAACGAACACCGGGGAGCTGTTTTTT.

The CDR3 nucleotides are TGTGCCAGTAGTATAGCCGGACGAAGCTCCTATAATTCACCCCTCCACTTT. Amino acid sequence: CASSIAGRSSYNSPLHF. This chain uses TRBV19 with TRBJ1-6; D is undetermined. V lost 1 base to trimming and J lost 0 bases, with 10 bases between them. Germline lookup yields CDR1 LNHDA and CDR2 SQIVND (reference sequence). The CDR3 runs to 17 residues. The full variable domain, rest sourced from reference TRBV19 and TRBJ1-6, is DGGITQSPKYLFRKEGQNVTLSCEQNLNHDAMYWYRQDPGQGLRLIYYSQIVNDFQKGDIAEGYSVSREKKESFPLTVTSAQKNPTAFYLCASSIAGRSSYNSPLHFGNGTRLTVT.

This clonotype was recorded many times. The chain uses TRBV10-3 and TRBJ1-2; no firm D call. This CDR3 is 14 amino acids long. Germline CDR1 and CDR2: ENHRY and SYGVKD. V lost 6 bases and J lost 3, with 14 bases in between. The CDR3 DNA sequence: TGTGCCATCAGGCCGGAGAGAGAGTACTATGGCTACACCTTC. It encodes CAIRPEREYYGYTF.

This clonotype was found many times. The genes are TRBV19 and TRBJ2-5; TRBD2 aligns across 11 bases. The CDR3 covers 16 residues. Germline CDR1 is LNHDA and CDR2 is SQIVND (reference sequence). With V trimmed by 6 bases and J by 4 bases, 10 bases remained unmatched. CDR3 DNA sequence: TGTGCCAGTAGCACTCTACTAGCGGGAGCAGTAGAGACCCAGTACTTC. It specifies CASSTLLAGAVETQYF.

This clonotype came up many times. The V and J genes are TRBV28 and TRBJ2-5; the match to TRBD1 covers 9 bases. The V segment lost 2 bases and the J segment 4 bases; nucleotides outside the gene matches: 5. The CDR3 contains 15 residues. The germline CDR1 and CDR2 sequences are MDHEN and SYDVKM. CDR3 region: CASSLGTGRGETQYF. CDR3 nucleotide sequence: TGTGCCAGCAGTTTAGGGACAGGGCGGGGAGAGACCCAGTACTTC.

The gene calls are TRBV6-1 and TRBJ2-2; D is ambiguous. This CDR3 has 15 residues. Germline V gene lookup returns CDR1 MNHNS and CDR2 SASEGT. V dropped 7 bases and J dropped 5 bases, with 17 bases sitting between them. The CDR3 sequence: CASNKAVYRTGELFF. Here the CDR3 DNA reads TGTGCCAGCAATAAGGCAGTTTACCGTACCGGGGAGCTGTTTTTT.

This clonotype was seen at least ten times. The chain employs TRBV7-2 and TRBJ1-2; possible D gene TRBD1, 5 bases. The CDR3 totals 12 residues. Germline V gene lookup returns CDR1 SGHTA and CDR2 FQGNSA. The ends were cut back, 4 bases at V and 8 bases at J, with 11 bases in the middle. Written as DNA, the CDR3 is TGTGCCAGCAGCTACAACAGGAGAGGCTACACCTTC. Its protein product is CASSYNRRGYTF.

This clonotype has at least ten counts. The rearrangement joins TRBV29-1 to TRBJ2-5; 9 nucleotides line up with TRBD1. V dropped 4 bases and J dropped 5; count of bases not matched to a gene: 8. CDR3 length equals 14 residues. Per germline, CDR1 SQVTM and CDR2 ANQGSEA. CDR3 sequence reads: CSVGGGTGRETQYF. The CDR3 DNA reads as TGCAGCGTTGGAGGGGGGACAGGGAGGGAGACCCAGTACTTC.